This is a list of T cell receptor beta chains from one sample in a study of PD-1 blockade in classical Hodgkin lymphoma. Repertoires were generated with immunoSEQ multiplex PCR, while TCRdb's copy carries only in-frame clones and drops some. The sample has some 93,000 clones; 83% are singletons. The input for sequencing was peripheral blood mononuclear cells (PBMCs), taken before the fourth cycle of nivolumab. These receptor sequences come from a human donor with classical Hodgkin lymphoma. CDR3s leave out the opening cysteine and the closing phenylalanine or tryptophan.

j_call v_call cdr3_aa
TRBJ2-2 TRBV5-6 ASSPTAAGLGTGELF
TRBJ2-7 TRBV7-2 ASSSQTPGRAIVY
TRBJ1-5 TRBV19 ASSTGAGQPQH
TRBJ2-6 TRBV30 AWSPGANVLT
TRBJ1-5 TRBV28 ASSFGQGGGNQPQH
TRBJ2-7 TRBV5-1 ASSPSGIAGGFYEQY
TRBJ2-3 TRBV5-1 ASRDSRGSAADTQY
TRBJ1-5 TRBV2 ATRDTSSPQH
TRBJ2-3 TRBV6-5 ASSWDSTDTQY
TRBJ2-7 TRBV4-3 ASSQGLAGHYEQY
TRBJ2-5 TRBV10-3 AISTDHPGTGETQY
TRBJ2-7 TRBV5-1 ASSLGGSGSYEQY
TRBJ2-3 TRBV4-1 ASSQVRRIESSTDTQY
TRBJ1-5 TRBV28 ASQGTGRYSNQPQH
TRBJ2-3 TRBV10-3 AISGQGASSDTQY
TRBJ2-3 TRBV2 ASSRQGGSDTQY
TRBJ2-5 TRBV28 ASSRAGTRTRETQY
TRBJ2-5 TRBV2 ASTEEGVTLQETQY
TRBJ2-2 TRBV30 AWSNGRDTGELF
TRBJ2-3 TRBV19 ASSILASGPTDTQY
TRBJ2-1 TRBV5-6 ASSFLSPLAGTNEQF
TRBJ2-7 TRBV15 ATSRDVGEQY
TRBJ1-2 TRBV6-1 ASRDLGQAPYGYT
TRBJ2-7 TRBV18 ASSQGQGEQY
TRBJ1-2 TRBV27 ASSLSKTGGRGYT
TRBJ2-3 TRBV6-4 ASSYRETDSTDTQY
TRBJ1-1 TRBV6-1 ASSGVPGQGGQPNTEAF
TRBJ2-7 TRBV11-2 ASSLAGPTGEQY
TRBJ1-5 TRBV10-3 AISETMRDRYPQPQH
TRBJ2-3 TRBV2 ASSGLAVTDTQY
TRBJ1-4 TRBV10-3 AISVGTTTNEKLF
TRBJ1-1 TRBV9 ASSVGQGGTEAF
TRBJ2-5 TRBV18 ASSQTVLSFRAETQY
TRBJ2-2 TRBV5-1 ASRTPGQGSTGELF
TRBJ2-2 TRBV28 ASSLWSGTNTGELF
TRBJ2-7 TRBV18 ASSPLSGQGAEQY
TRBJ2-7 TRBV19 ASSRRTSGRPGDEQY
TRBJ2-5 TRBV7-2 ATRGGQGAQY
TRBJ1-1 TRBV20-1 SARGGGSAF
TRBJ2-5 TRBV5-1 ASSLGQGQGTQY
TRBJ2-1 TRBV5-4 ASSLEGTGGNEQF
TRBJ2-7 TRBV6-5 ASSYSGTSGRYEQY
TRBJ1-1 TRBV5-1 ASSFGDTEAF
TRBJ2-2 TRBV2 ASSYREINTGELF
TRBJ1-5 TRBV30 AWSVSVGQPQH
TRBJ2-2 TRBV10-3 AISETEFGELF
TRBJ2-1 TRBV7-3 ASSSLAGGPVNEQF
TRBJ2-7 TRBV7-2 ASSLVAGSRINFYEQY
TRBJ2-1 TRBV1 TSSQPRGLEGASSYNEQF
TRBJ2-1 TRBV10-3 AISATTQEQF
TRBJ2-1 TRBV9 ASSVAVSGTGEQF
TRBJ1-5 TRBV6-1 ASSARRTGTTSNQPQH
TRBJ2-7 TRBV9 ASSGLQAAGDEQY
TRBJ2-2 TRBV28 ASTGIGINTGELF
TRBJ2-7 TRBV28 ATTTGRYEQY
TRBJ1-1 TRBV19 ASTRNVNTEAF
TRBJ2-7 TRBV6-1 ASSDDPLSSYEQY
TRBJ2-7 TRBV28 ASSLLIGLAPTYEQY
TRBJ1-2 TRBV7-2 ASSLIRPSRTTNYGYT